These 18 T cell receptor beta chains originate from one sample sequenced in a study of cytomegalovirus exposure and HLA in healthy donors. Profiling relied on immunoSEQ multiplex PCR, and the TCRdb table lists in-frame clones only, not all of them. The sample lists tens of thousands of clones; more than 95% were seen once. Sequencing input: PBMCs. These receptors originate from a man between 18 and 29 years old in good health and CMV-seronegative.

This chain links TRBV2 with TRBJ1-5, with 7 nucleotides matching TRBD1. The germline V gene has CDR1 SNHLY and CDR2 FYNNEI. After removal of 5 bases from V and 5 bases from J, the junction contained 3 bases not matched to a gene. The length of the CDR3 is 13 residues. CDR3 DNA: TGTGCCAGCAGTCTCCAGGGGGATCAGCCCCAGCATTTT. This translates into CASSLQGDQPQHF.

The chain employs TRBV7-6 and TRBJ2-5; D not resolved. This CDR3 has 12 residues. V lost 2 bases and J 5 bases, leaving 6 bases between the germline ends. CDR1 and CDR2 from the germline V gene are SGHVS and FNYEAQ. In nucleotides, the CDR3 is TGTGCCAGCAGCTTACTTTTCGAGACCCAGTACTTC. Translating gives CASSLLFETQYF.

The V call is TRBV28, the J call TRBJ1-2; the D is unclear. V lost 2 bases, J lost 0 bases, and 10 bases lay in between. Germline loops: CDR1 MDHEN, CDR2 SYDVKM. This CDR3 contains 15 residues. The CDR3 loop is CASSLTEGSNYGYTF. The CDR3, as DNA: TGTGCCAGCAGTTTAACAGAGGGTTCTAACTATGGCTACACCTTC.

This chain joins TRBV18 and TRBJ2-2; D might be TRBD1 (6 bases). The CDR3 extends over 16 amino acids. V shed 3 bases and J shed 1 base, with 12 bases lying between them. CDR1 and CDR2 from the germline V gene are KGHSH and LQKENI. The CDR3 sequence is CASSPLQGLNTGELFF. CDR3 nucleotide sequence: TGTGCCAGCTCACCCCTCCAGGGGTTGAACACCGGGGAGCTGTTTTTT. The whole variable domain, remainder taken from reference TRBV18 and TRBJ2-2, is NAGVMQNPRHLVRRRGQEARLRCSPMKGHSHVYWYRQLPEEGLKFMVYLQKENIIDESGMPKERFSAEFPKEGPSILRIQQVVRGDSAAYFCASSPLQGLNTGELFFGEGSRLTVL.

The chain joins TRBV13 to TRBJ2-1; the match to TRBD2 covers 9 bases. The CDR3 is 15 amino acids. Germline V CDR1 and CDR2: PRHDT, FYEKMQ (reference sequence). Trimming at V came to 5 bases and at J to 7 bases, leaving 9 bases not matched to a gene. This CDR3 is CASSPEISGSNEQFF. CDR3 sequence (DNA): TGTGCCAGCAGCCCCGAAATTAGCGGGAGTAATGAGCAGTTCTTC.

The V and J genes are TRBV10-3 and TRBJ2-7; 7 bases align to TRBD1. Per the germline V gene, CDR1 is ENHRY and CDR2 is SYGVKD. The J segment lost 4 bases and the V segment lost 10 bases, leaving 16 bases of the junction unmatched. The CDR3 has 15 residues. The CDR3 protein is CATRQSPQGPYEQYF. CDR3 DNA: TGTGCCACCAGGCAGTCCCCACAGGGGCCTTACGAGCAGTACTTC.

The CDR3 sequence: CASTNTGTGGMRTDTQYF. CDR3 DNA: TGTGCCAGCACTAATACCGGGACAGGGGGCATGAGAACAGATACGCAGTATTTT. The chain carries TRBV28 and TRBJ2-3; TRBD1 matches at 12 bases. Germline-derived CDR1 and CDR2 are MDHEN and SYDVKM. The CDR3 sequence is 18 residues long. After removal of 7 bases from V and 3 bases from J, the junction contained 14 bases not matched to a gene.

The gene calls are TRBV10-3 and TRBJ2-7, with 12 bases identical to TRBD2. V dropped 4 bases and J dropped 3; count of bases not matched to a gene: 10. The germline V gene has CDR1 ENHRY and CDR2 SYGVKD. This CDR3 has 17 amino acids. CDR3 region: CAISGPTGTSGYYEQYF. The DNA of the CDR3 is TGTGCCATCAGTGGGCCCACCGGGACTAGCGGGTACTACGAGCAGTACTTC.

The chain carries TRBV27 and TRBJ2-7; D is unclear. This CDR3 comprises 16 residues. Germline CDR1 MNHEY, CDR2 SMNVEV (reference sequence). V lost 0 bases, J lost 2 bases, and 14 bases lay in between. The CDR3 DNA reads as TGTGCCAGCAGTTTATCGATGGTTTCCTACCCCTACGAGCAGTACTTC. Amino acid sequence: CASSLSMVSYPYEQYF.

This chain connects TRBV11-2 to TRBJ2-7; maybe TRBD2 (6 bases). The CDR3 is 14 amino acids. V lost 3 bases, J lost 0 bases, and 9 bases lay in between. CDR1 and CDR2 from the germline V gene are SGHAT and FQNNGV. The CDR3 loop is CASSFVADSYEQYF. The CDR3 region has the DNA TGTGCCAGCAGCTTCGTAGCGGACTCCTACGAGCAGTACTTC.

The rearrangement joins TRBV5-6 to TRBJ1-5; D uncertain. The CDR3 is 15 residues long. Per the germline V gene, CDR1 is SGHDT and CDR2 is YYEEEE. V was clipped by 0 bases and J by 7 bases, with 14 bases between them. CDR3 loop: CASSLGGRITQPQHF. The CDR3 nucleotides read TGTGCCAGCAGCTTGGGAGGTCGAATCACCCAGCCCCAGCATTTT.

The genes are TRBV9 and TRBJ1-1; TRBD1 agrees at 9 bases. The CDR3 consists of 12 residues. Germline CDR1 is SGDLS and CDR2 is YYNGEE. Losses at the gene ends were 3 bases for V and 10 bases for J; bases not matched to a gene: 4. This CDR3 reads CASSDAGQGAFF. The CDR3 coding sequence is TGTGCCAGCAGCGACGCGGGACAGGGAGCTTTCTTT.

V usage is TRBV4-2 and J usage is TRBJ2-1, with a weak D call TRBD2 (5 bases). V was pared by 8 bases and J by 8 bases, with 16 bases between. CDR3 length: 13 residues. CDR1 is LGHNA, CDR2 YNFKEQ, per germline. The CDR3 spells CASAVRGEHEQFF. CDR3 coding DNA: TGTGCCAGCGCTGTCCGGGGAGAGCATGAGCAGTTCTTC.

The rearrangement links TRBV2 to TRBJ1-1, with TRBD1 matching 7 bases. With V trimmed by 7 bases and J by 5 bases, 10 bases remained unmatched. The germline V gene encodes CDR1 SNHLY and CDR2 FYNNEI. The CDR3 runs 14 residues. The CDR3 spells CASNQGGGGTEAFF. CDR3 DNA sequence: TGTGCCAGCAACCAGGGGGGTGGAGGAACTGAAGCTTTCTTT. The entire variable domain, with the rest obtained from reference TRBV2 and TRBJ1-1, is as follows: EPEVTQTPSHQVTQMGQEVILRCVPISNHLYFYWYRQILGQKVEFLVSFYNNEISEKSEIFDDQFSVERPDGSNFTLKIRSTKLEDSAMYFCASNQGGGGTEAFFGQGTRLTVV.

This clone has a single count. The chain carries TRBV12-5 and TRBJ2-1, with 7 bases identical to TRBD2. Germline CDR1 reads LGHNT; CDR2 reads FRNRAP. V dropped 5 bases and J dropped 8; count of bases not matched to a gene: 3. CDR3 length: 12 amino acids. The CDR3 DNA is TGTGCTAGTGGTATACGGGGGGATGAGCAGTTCTTC. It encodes CASGIRGDEQFF. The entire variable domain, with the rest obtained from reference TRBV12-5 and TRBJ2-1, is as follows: DARVTQTPRHKVTEMGQEVTMRCQPILGHNTVFWYRQTMMQGLELLAYFRNRAPLDDSGMPKDRFSAEMPDATLATLKIQPSEPRDSAVYFCASGIRGDEQFFGPGTRLTVL.

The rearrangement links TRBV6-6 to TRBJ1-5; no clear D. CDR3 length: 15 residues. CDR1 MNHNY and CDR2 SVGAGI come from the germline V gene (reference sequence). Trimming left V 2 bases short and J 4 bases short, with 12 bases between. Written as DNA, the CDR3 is TGTGCCAGCAGTTACGGGCTGGTCCGAAATCAGCCCCAGCATTTT. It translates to CASSYGLVRNQPQHF.

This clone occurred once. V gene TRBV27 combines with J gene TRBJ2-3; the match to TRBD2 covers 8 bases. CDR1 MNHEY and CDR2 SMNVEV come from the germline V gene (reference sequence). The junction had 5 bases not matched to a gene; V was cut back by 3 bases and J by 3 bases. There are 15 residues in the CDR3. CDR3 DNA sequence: TGTGCCAGCAGTTTGTTGGCGGGGGGAACAGATACGCAGTATTTT. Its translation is CASSLLAGGTDTQYF.

The CDR3: CASSLEGQNNQPQHF. Here the CDR3 DNA reads TGTGCCAGCAGCTTAGAGGGGCAAAACAATCAGCCCCAGCATTTT. The chain links TRBV7-2 to TRBJ1-5; tentatively, D is TRBD1 (5 bases). The CDR3 runs 15 residues. V dropped 1 base and J dropped 3 bases, with 10 bases sitting between them. CDR1 and CDR2 (germline): SGHTA, FQGNSA.